The table lists the clone carrying this T cell receptor (beta chain) with a count of one. The data stem from a study of blood T cell repertoires in COVID-19. Overall study: PBMCs, B-cell-depleted T cells, or T cells provided the cDNA or gDNA that made up the material.

This table comes from immunoSEQ multiplex PCR, and its TCRdb copy is limited to in-frame clones, with some not included. The sample contains approximately 230,000 clones, over 75% of which appear only once. CDR1 and CDR2 (germline): LNHDA, SQIVND (reference sequence). The CDR3 is 15 amino acids. V gave up 4 bases and J gave up 8 bases; unmatched junction bases: 6. The chain carries TRBV19 and TRBJ1-6; the match to TRBD1 covers 9 bases. Specimen: PBMCs or T cells enriched from blood (not recorded which). This sequence was found in a man in his forties who had recovered from COVID-19. In nucleotides, the CDR3 is TGTGCCAGTAGTACTGGGACAGGGCATGATTCACCCCTCCACTTT. It translates to CASSTGTGHDSPLHF.